This T cell receptor beta chain was recovered during a study of control samples from healthy donors and cancer patients. Assay: immunoSEQ multiplex PCR; the TCRdb copy retains only in-frame clones and omits some. The sample includes about 120,000 clones, approximately 90% of them seen just once. The sample consisted of blood. The clonotype comes from a middle-aged man in good health.

The CDR3 protein is CASSQDSRTGLTNEKLFF. The CDR3 bases are TGTGCCAGCAGCCAAGATTCAAGGACAGGGTTAACTAATGAAAAACTGTTTTTT. The V and J genes are TRBV3-1 (or the pseudogene TRBV3-2) and TRBJ1-4; TRBD1 matches 8 bases. The V segment lost 0 bases and the J segment 1 base; nucleotides outside the gene matches: 7. The CDR3 sequence is 18 residues long. Germline assignment: CDR1 LGHDT and CDR2 YNNKEL (reference sequence).